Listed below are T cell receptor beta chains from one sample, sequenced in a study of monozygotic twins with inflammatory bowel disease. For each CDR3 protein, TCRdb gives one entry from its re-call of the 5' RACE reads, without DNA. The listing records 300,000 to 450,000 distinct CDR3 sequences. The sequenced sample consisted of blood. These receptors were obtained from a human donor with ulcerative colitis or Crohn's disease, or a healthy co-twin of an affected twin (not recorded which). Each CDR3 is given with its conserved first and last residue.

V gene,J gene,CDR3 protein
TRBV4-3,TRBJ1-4,CASSQVRGRNEKLFF
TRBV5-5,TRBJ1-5,CASSVDGQGTRPQHF
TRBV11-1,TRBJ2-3,CASSSNKIQTASTDTQYF
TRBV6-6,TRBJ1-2,CASSLTYGYTF
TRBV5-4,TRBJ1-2,CASSSTKGGYGYTF
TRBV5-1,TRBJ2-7,CASSLDNEQYF
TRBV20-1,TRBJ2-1,CSARDVGRGHYNEQFF
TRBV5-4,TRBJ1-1,CASSPPDRDTEAFF
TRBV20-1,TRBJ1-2,CSARDSGGSGYTF
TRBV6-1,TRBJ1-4,CASHENGLSNEKLFF
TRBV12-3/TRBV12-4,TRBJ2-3,CASSLSTSTDTQYF
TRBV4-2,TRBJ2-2,CASSQVVGSNTGELFF
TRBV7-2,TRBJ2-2,CASSLGNTGYTGELFF
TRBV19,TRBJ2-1,CASSPDSNEQFF